This T cell receptor beta chain appears in the sequencing data of a study of blood T cells in healthy people across ages. Overall study findings and caveats: Diversity estimates drawn from one million T cells were deemed underestimates.

A second PCR of 7 to 11 cycles used a sample-barcoded 5' primer and a J-beta primer mix. Every sample gave at least 2.5 million paired-end reads containing CDR3. TCRdb fed the 5' RACE reads into MiXCR, producing one record per CDR3 protein. The table records about 780,000 distinct CDR3 sequences, about 46% of them present only once. This clonotype showed up just a few times. What it binds is unknown. Trimming took off 3 bases at V and 9 bases at J, with 9 bases between the two ends. The CDR3 covers 12 residues. The clonotype comes from an elderly man in good health. The sequenced sample was blood. This chain joins TRBV12-3 or TRBV12-4 and TRBJ2-1, with a possible D match to TRBD1 (5 bases). CDR3: CASSFQGTEQFF. The CDR3, as DNA: TGTGCCAGCAGTTTCCAGGGCACTGAGCAGTTCTTC.